This paragraph reports one TCR beta chain. Its antigen remains unknown. The record originates from a study of T cells in Graves' hyperthyroidism and ophthalmopathy. The study, taken as a whole, reports: Clonotypes that were expanded in thyroid above 0.001 mostly appeared in blood too. The model forecast ophthalmopathy, anticipating it by a median 6.5 months before onset.

Trimming cost V 2 bases and J 8 bases, with 18 bases left between them. This CDR3 region has 15 residues. Per germline, CDR1 SNHLY and CDR2 FYNNEI. Researchers took RNA transcripts and amplified the TCR beta CDR3 regions from them. An initial round of RT-PCR targeting the TCR CDR3 relied on the HTBI primer set. From the multiplex PCR reads, TCRdb called clonotypes with MiXCR, one entry per CDR3 protein. The sample shows over 250,000 distinct CDR3 sequences, around 13% of them seen only once. Ophthalmopathy patients all had a Clinical Activity Score of at least 3, a NOSPECS grade of at least 4 and disease under 3 months old.

The J gene is TRBJ1-2, the V gene TRBV2, with no clear D. The sample consisted of blood. The receptor was isolated from a woman between 35 and 50 years old with Graves' ophthalmopathy. The CDR3 loop reads CASSESLGIGEGYTF. The DNA for the CDR3 is TGTGCCAGCAGTGAATCCTTGGGTATTGGGGAAGGCTACACCTTC.